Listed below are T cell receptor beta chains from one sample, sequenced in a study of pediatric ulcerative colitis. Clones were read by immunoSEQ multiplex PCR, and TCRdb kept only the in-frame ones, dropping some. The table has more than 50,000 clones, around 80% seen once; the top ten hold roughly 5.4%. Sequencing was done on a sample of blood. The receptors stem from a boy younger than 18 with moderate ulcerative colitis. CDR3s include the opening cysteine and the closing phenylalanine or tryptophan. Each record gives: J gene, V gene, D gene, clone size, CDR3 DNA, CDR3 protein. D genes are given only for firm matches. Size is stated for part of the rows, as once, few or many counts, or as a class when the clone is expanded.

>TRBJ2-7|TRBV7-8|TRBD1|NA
TGTGCCAGCAGCTCTCTCGGACAGGGGCTACGGCAGTACTTC
CASSSLGQGLRQYF
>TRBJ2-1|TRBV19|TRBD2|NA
TGTGCCAGTAGTAGAACAGCGGGGGGCCCTAGGGAGCAGTTCTTC
CASSRTAGGPREQFF
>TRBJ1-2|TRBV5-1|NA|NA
TGCGCCAGCAGCTTTCATAGAGGGACCGTTGACGTGTCTGGCTACACCTTC
CASSFHRGTVDVSGYTF
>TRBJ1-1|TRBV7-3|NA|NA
TGTGCCAGCAGCTTACCCTCCACGGGAGCTTTCTTT
CASSLPSTGAFF
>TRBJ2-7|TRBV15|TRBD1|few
TGTGCCACCAGCAGAGTTGACAGGGCTGGCTACGAGCAGTACTTC
CATSRVDRAGYEQYF
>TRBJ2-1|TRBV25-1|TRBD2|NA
TGTGCCAGCAGTGGTCGGGAACTAGCGGGCTCCTACAATGAGCAGTTCTTC
CASSGRELAGSYNEQFF
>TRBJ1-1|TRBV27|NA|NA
TGTGCCAGCAGCCCCCAGGTACCGGCTGAAGCTTTCTTT
CASSPQVPAEAFF
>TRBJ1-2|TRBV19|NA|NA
TGTGCCAGTAGTATAGGGAGGCAGGGGTTGGCGCGGAACTATGGCTACACCTTC
CASSIGRQGLARNYGYTF
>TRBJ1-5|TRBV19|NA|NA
TGTGCCAGTACGAGAGGCAATCAGCCCCAGCATTTT
CASTRGNQPQHF
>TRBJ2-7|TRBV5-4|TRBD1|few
TGTGCCAGCAGCGTGACAGGGCTAAACTACGAGCAGTACTTC
CASSVTGLNYEQYF
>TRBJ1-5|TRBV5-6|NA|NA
TGTGCCAGCAGCTTGGTAGCAGGGAACCAGCCCCAGCATTTT
CASSLVAGNQPQHF
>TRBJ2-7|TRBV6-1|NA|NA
TGTGCCAGCAGTGCCCCGACGCAGAACTACGAGCAGTACTTC
CASSAPTQNYEQYF
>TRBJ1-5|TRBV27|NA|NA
TGTGCCAGCCGTATCCCATGTCTCCAGCCCCAGCATTTT
CASRIPCLQPQHF
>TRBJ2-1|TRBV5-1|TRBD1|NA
TGCGCCAGCAGCTTGGGGATTACAGGGGTCGACAATGAGCAGTTCTTC
CASSLGITGVDNEQFF
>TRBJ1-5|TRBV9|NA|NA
TGTGCCAGCAGCGTAACGGGTTCCCCCGGTCAGCCCCAGCATTTT
CASSVTGSPGQPQHF
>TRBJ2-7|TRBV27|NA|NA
TGTGCCAGCAGTCGCGAGGGGAGCTCCTACGAGCAGTACTTC
CASSREGSSYEQYF
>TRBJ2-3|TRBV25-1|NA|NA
TGTGCCAGCAGTCAGGGGTTGAGGACAGATACGCAGTATTTT
CASSQGLRTDTQYF
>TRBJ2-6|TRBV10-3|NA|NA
TGTGCCATCAGTGAGTCGAAACTGCCTAAAGGCTACGCCAACTCTGGGGCCAACGTCCTGACTTTC
CAISESKLPKGYANSGANVLTF
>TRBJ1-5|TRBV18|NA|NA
TGTGCCAGCTCACCTAGGGATCAGCCCCAGCATTTT
CASSPRDQPQHF
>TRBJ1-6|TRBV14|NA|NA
TGTGCCAGCAGCCAAGAGGGTCCGGGGTTGACACCCCTCCACTTT
CASSQEGPGLTPLHF
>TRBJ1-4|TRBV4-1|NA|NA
TGCGCCAGCAAAACGGGGGAAATCGCTGAAAAACTGTTTTTT
CASKTGEIAEKLFF
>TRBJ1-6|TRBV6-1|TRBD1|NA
TGTGCCAGCAGTGAGAACAGGGGATATTCACCCCTCCACTTT
CASSENRGYSPLHF
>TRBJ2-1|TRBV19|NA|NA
TGTGCCAGTACCCCCCCCGGAGGGCCGCATGAGCAGTTCTTC
CASTPPGGPHEQFF
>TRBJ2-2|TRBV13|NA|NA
TGTGCCAGCAGCTTCGGGGATCTTAACACCGGGGAGCTGTTTTTT
CASSFGDLNTGELFF